This T cell receptor beta chain was recorded in a study of T cell responses to AZD1222 COVID-19 vaccine. The repertoire was sequenced with immunoSEQ multiplex PCR; TCRdb's copy has only in-frame clones and lacks some. The sample holds approximately 80,000 clones, roughly nine tenths seen once. Germline V gene sequence: CDR1 SGHKS, CDR2 YYEKEE (reference sequence). This CDR3 region has 13 residues. The ends lost 10 bases at V and 3 bases at J; junction bases unmatched: 7. The J gene is TRBJ1-2, the V gene TRBV5-5, with 9 bases fitting TRBD1. The receptor comes from an adult in good health. The material sequenced was peripheral blood, taken on day 0 of AZD1222 vaccination. The CDR3 sequence is CAGGTGLDYGYTF. For the CDR3, the DNA is TGTGCCGGCGGGACAGGGTTGGACTATGGCTACACCTTC. Full variable domain (outside the CDR3, taken from reference TRBV5-5 and TRBJ1-2): DAGVTQSPTHLIKTRGQQVTLRCSPISGHKSVSWYQQVLGQGPQFIFQYYEKEERGRGNFPDRFSARQFPNYSSELNVNALLLGDSALYLCAGGTGLDYGYTFGSGTRLTVV.